The 24 T cell receptor beta chains listed next were all sequenced from one sample in a study of T cell responses to AZD1222 COVID-19 vaccine. The data were produced by immunoSEQ multiplex PCR, yet TCRdb's version contains in-frame clones alone and is incomplete. In the table there are more than 110,000 clones, over 90% of which are singletons. The sequencing here drew on peripheral blood, taken 28 days after the second AZD1222 dose. The receptors stem from an adult who received the AZD1222 COVID-19 vaccine.

The V and J genes are TRBV28 and TRBJ1-2, with no clear D. The CDR3 has 16 residues. V was clipped by 0 bases and J by 2 bases, with 13 bases between them. Looked up from germline, CDR1 is MDHEN and CDR2 is SYDVKM. The CDR3 region is CASSLWSRVSNYGYTF. The CDR3 DNA is TGTGCCAGCAGTTTATGGTCCCGGGTATCGAACTATGGCTACACCTTC.

The rearrangement uses TRBV5-1 and TRBJ2-2, with 13 nucleotides matching TRBD2. Germline lookup yields CDR1 SGHRS and CDR2 YFSETQ. CDR3 length: 19 residues. V shed 4 bases, J shed 4 bases, and the junction held 13 bases outside the gene matches. CDR3 sequence (DNA): TGCGCCAGCAGCATTAGAAGACTAGCGGGAGGCCAGGGCACCGGGGAGCTGTTTTTT. Its protein is CASSIRRLAGGQGTGELFF. The full variable domain, rest sourced from reference TRBV5-1 and TRBJ2-2, is KAGVTQTPRYLIKTRGQQVTLSCSPISGHRSVSWYQQTPGQGLQFLFEYFSETQRNKGNFPGRFSGRQFSNSRSEMNVSTLELGDSALYLCASSIRRLAGGQGTGELFFGEGSRLTVL.

The rearrangement links TRBV28 to TRBJ2-3; the D is unclear. CDR1 and CDR2 (germline): MDHEN, SYDVKM. V lost 6 bases, J lost 2 bases, and 3 bases lay in between. The CDR3 has 11 amino acids. The CDR3 spells CASSITDTQYF. In DNA, the CDR3 is TGTGCCAGCAGCATCACAGATACGCAGTATTTT.

The chain combines TRBV10-2 with TRBJ1-5; perhaps TRBD1 as D (5 bases). Germline lookup yields CDR1 WSHSY and CDR2 SAAADI. Trimming left V 10 bases short and J 9 bases short, with 22 bases between. CDR3 size: 14 residues. CDR3 loop: CATTQGSLDAPQHF. In DNA, the CDR3 is TGCGCCACCACCCAGGGATCCTTAGATGCGCCCCAGCATTTT.

J is TRBJ2-1 and V is TRBV7-9; perhaps TRBD2 as D (6 bases). The V and J ends lost 4 bases and 6 bases respectively, with 16 bases between them. CDR1 SEHNR and CDR2 FQNEAQ come from the germline V gene (reference sequence). This CDR3 has 15 residues. The CDR3 nucleotides read TGTGCCAGCAGCTCCTCCCCGGAGGGTGCCAATGAGCAGTTCTTC. This sequence encodes CASSSSPEGANEQFF.

The chain uses TRBV3-1 (or the pseudogene TRBV3-2) and TRBJ1-1; D not certain. CDR1 is LGHDT and CDR2 is YNNKEL in the germline V gene (reference sequence). V lost 3 bases, J lost 4 bases, and 9 bases lay in between. The CDR3 has 13 amino acids. The CDR3 DNA follows: TGTGCCAGCAGCCAGGGGAGGGCCACTGAAGCTTTCTTT. It translates to CASSQGRATEAFF.

The chain couples TRBV9 to TRBJ1-1; D ambiguous. The CDR3 covers 16 residues. V dropped 0 bases and J dropped 5 bases, with 17 bases sitting between them. Germline loops: CDR1 SGDLS, CDR2 YYNGEE. The DNA for the CDR3 is TGTGCCAGCAGCGTAGCTACCCAACCCATGGGGACTGAAGCTTTCTTT. Translation: CASSVATQPMGTEAFF. Full variable domain (remainder filled in from reference TRBV9 and TRBJ1-1): DSGVTQTPKHLITATGQRVTLRCSPRSGDLSVYWYQQSLDQGLQFLIQYYNGEERAKGNILERFSAQQFPDLHSELNLSSLELGDSALYFCASSVATQPMGTEAFFGQGTRLTVV.

The chain recombines TRBV27 with TRBJ2-7; D might be TRBD1 (5 bases). This CDR3 contains 11 residues. Per the germline V gene, CDR1 is MNHEY and CDR2 is SMNVEV (reference sequence). V shed 6 bases and J shed 4 bases, with 7 bases lying between them. This CDR3 reads CASSKGYEQYF. The CDR3 region has the DNA TGTGCCAGCAGCAAGGGGTACGAGCAGTACTTC.

The rearrangement links TRBV28 to TRBJ1-2, with 7 positions matching TRBD1. There are 13 residues in the CDR3. CDR1 and CDR2 from the germline V gene are MDHEN and SYDVKM. Trimming removed 8 bases from V and 6 bases from J; junction bases left unmatched: 9. The CDR3 nucleotides are TGTGCCAGCCTCGCGGGAGGGGGCAATGGCTACACCTTC. It specifies CASLAGGGNGYTF.

The chain uses TRBV27 and TRBJ1-5; 7 nucleotides line up with TRBD1. Germline lookup yields CDR1 MNHEY and CDR2 SMNVEV (reference sequence). The CDR3 length is 17 residues. Trimming removed 5 bases from V and 3 bases from J; junction bases left unmatched: 13. This chain's CDR3 is CASSPLTGRELNQPQHF. CDR3 sequence (DNA): TGTGCCAGCAGTCCACTGACAGGGAGAGAACTCAATCAGCCCCAGCATTTT.

V and J are TRBV6-1 and TRBJ1-2; D unresolved. The CDR3 has 13 amino acids. The V and J ends lost 2 bases and 5 bases respectively, with 9 bases between them. Germline-derived CDR1 and CDR2 are MNHNS and SASEGT. The CDR3 DNA sequence: TGTGCCAGCAGTGAATCCCCTGATTATGGCTACACCTTC. Translating gives CASSESPDYGYTF.

The V gene is TRBV5-1, the J gene TRBJ2-1, with 12 positions matching TRBD2. Germline values: CDR1 SGHRS, CDR2 YFSETQ. The CDR3 runs to 15 residues. V dropped 7 bases and J dropped 8; count of bases not matched to a gene: 10. The CDR3, as DNA: TGCGCCAGCCGCCGGACTAGCGGGATAGCTGATGAGCAGTTCTTC. It yields the protein CASRRTSGIADEQFF.

The chain is built from TRBV7-9 and TRBJ2-1; D gene uncertain. CDR1 is SEHNR, CDR2 FQNEAQ, per germline (reference sequence). V lost 2 bases and J lost 1, with 9 bases in between. CDR3 size: 15 residues. CDR3 nucleotide sequence: TGTGCCAGCAGCTTACTTCAGGATTCCTACAATGAGCAGTTCTTC. It is translated as CASSLLQDSYNEQFF.

This clone was detected only a few times. V gene TRBV10-3 combines with J gene TRBJ2-2; 8 bases fit TRBD1. The CDR3 length is 16 residues. Germline V gives CDR1 ENHRY, CDR2 SYGVKD. Germline trimming cut 4 bases from V and 1 base from J; bases unmatched to any gene: 5. CDR3 DNA: TGTGCCATCAGTGGCAAACAGGGGGGGAACACCGGGGAGCTGTTTTTT. Translated, it gives CAISGKQGGNTGELFF.

The chain recombines TRBV5-6 with TRBJ1-5, with 9 bases aligning to TRBD1. The V segment lost 4 bases and the J segment 4 bases; nucleotides outside the gene matches: 9. Germline assignment: CDR1 SGHDT and CDR2 YYEEEE. The CDR3 extends over 16 amino acids. For the CDR3, the DNA is TGTGCCAGCAGCCGTCTCGGACAGGGGAAAAATCAGCCCCAGCATTTT. This codes for CASSRLGQGKNQPQHF.

The CDR3 DNA follows: TGTGCCAGCCCTCGGCACAGGGAGAACACTGAAGCTTTCTTT. Translation gives CASPRHRENTEAFF. V gene TRBV2 combines with J gene TRBJ1-1; tentatively, D is TRBD1 (6 bases). The ends were cut back, 8 bases at V and 1 base at J, with 14 bases in the middle. The germline gives CDR1 SNHLY, CDR2 FYNNEI. The CDR3 runs to 14 residues.

The chain is built from TRBV28 and TRBJ2-3; D assignment may be TRBD1 or TRBD2 (6 bases each). Per the germline V gene, CDR1 is MDHEN and CDR2 is SYDVKM. Trimming took 7 bases from V and 1 from J, leaving 18 bases between them. The CDR3 spans 16 residues. DNA for the CDR3: TGTGCCAGCAAAATAGGGGGGCAATACGGCACAGATACGCAGTATTTT. Amino acid sequence: CASKIGGQYGTDTQYF. Based on the CDR3 plus reference TRBV28 and TRBJ2-3, the full variable domain is DVKVTQSSRYLVKRTGEKVFLECVQDMDHENMFWYRQDPGLGLRLIYFSYDVKMKEKGDIPEGYSVSREKKERFSLILESASTNQTSMYLCASKIGGQYGTDTQYFGPGTRLTVL.

The V gene is TRBV6-2 or TRBV6-3, the J gene TRBJ2-7, with TRBD2 identical over 7 bases. The CDR3 runs to 14 residues. Germline V gene sequence: CDR1 MNHEY, CDR2 SVGEGT. Trimming removed 4 bases from V and 5 bases from J; junction bases left unmatched: 8. In DNA form, the CDR3 reads TGTGCCAGCAGTTTCCAGACTAGCTTCGACGAGCAGTACTTC. This encodes CASSFQTSFDEQYF.

The rearrangement joins TRBV2 to TRBJ1-1; 11 nucleotides align to TRBD1. This CDR3 comprises 19 residues. Trimming cost V 0 bases and J 2 bases; bases outside gene matches: 11. Germline V gives CDR1 SNHLY, CDR2 FYNNEI. The CDR3 is CASSEADPGTGGVNTEAFF. The DNA of the CDR3 is TGTGCCAGCAGTGAAGCTGACCCAGGGACAGGGGGTGTTAACACTGAAGCTTTCTTT.

This clone was picked up one time. This sequence joins TRBV11-2 and TRBJ2-2; D call uncertain. The CDR3 contains 18 residues. CDR1 is SGHAT and CDR2 is FQNNGV in the germline V gene. V was shortened by 0 bases and J by 4 bases, with 18 bases between the two germline ends. In DNA form, the CDR3 reads TGTGCCAGCAGCTTAGATCGGGTGATAGCCGACCTCACCGGGGAGCTGTTTTTT. Translating gives CASSLDRVIADLTGELFF. The full variable domain, with the rest looked up from reference TRBV11-2 and TRBJ2-2, is EAGVAQSPRYKIIEKRQSVAFWCNPISGHATLYWYQQILGQGPKLLIQFQNNGVVDDSQLPKDRFSAERLKGVDSTLKIQPAKLEDSAVYLCASSLDRVIADLTGELFFGEGSRLTVL.

The chain links TRBV7-9 to TRBJ2-2; 10 bases map to TRBD1. CDR3 size: 15 residues. Germline V gene lookup returns CDR1 SEHNR and CDR2 FQNEAQ (reference sequence). The trim removed 6 bases at V and 4 bases at J, leaving 5 bases unmatched. The CDR3 DNA reads TGTGCCAGCAGGGCCGGGACAGGGGTCACCGGGGAGCTGTTTTTT. Translation: CASRAGTGVTGELFF. Looking up the rest from reference TRBV7-9 and TRBJ2-2 gives the full variable domain: DTGVSQNPRHKITKRGQNVTFRCDPISEHNRLYWYRQTLGQGPEFLTYFQNEAQLEKSRLLSDRFSAERPKGSFSTLEIQRTEQGDSAMYLCASRAGTGVTGELFFGEGSRLTVL.

V and J are TRBV5-1 and TRBJ2-3; 9 bases are a match to TRBD2. CDR1 is SGHRS, CDR2 YFSETQ, per germline. The CDR3 has 16 amino acids. After removal of 2 bases from V and 0 bases from J, the junction contained 4 bases not matched to a gene. CDR3 sequence (DNA): TGCGCCAGCAGCTTAAAGCGGGAGGTTAGCACAGATACGCAGTATTTT. Residues: CASSLKREVSTDTQYF. Based on the CDR3 plus reference TRBV5-1 and TRBJ2-3, the full variable domain is KAGVTQTPRYLIKTRGQQVTLSCSPISGHRSVSWYQQTPGQGLQFLFEYFSETQRNKGNFPGRFSGRQFSNSRSEMNVSTLELGDSALYLCASSLKREVSTDTQYFGPGTRLTVL.

The chain is built from TRBV6-1 and TRBJ2-7, with 7 bases lining up with TRBD2. This CDR3 spans 16 amino acids. J was trimmed by 2 bases and V by 2 bases; bases with no gene match: 9. Germline-derived CDR1 and CDR2 are MNHNS and SASEGT. Written as DNA, the CDR3 is TGTGCCAGCAGTGAACGGACGGGAGGCCAACCCTACGAGCAGTACTTC. Its translation is CASSERTGGQPYEQYF.

The chain couples TRBV29-1 to TRBJ1-1; D is uncertain. The CDR3 loop spans 12 amino acids. Germline V lookup: CDR1 SQVTM, CDR2 ANQGSEA. The germline V and J ends were trimmed by 7 bases and 1 base, with 10 bases remaining between them. CDR3 amino acids: CSASEGNTEAFF. The CDR3, as DNA: TGCAGCGCGTCCGAGGGGAACACTGAAGCTTTCTTT. The full variable domain, with the rest looked up from reference TRBV29-1 and TRBJ1-1, is SAVISQKPSRDICQRGTSLTIQCQVDSQVTMMFWYRQQPGQSLTLIATANQGSEATYESGFVIDKFPISRPNLTFSTLTVSNMSPEDSSIYLCSASEGNTEAFFGQGTRLTVV.